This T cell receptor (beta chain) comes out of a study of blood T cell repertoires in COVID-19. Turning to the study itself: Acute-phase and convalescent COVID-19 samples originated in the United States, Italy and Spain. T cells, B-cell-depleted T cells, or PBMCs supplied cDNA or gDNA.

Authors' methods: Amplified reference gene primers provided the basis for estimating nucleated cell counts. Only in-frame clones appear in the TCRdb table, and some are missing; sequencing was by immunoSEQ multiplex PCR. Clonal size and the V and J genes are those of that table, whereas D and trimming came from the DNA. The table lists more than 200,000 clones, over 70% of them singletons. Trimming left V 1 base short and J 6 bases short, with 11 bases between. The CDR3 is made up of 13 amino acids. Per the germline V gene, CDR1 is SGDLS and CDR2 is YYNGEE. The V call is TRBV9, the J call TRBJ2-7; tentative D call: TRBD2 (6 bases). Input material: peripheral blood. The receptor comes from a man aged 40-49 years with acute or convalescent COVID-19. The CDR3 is CASSVFRGGEQYF. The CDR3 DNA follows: TGTGCCAGCAGCGTATTTAGGGGAGGCGAGCAGTACTTC.